Presented here are 24 T cell receptor beta chains from one specimen sequenced in a study of cytomegalovirus exposure and HLA in healthy donors. Primers for the PCR totalled 60 Vbeta and 13 Jbeta. The assay was immunoSEQ multiplex PCR, and TCRdb's table has in-frame clones only and misses some. This sample's table reports about 79,000 clones. The sequencing input was PBMCs. Source of these receptors: a young man in good health and CMV-seronegative.

This rearrangement joins TRBV28 to TRBJ1-1, with a weak D call TRBD1 (6 bases). V dropped 5 bases and J dropped 1 base, with 11 bases sitting between them. The CDR3 consists of 14 residues. Per germline, CDR1 MDHEN and CDR2 SYDVKM. CDR3 DNA: TGTGCCAGCAGTCACGGGACAAGGAACACTGAAGCTTTCTTT. It encodes CASSHGTRNTEAFF.

The V gene is TRBV28, the J gene TRBJ2-7; perhaps TRBD2 as D (6 bases). The V and J ends lost 4 bases and 11 bases respectively, with 15 bases between them. The CDR3 is made up of 12 amino acids. CDR1 and CDR2 (germline): MDHEN, SYDVKM. The DNA of the CDR3 is TGTGCCAGCAGTTCCCCGGGACTTAGGGAGTACTTC. Translation: CASSSPGLREYF.

The chain uses TRBV5-1 and TRBJ1-1; 7 bases map to TRBD1. After removal of 3 bases from V and 6 bases from J, the junction contained 17 bases not matched to a gene. This CDR3 is built from 17 residues. The V gene's germline CDR1 is SGHRS and CDR2 YFSETQ. DNA for the CDR3: TGCGCCAGCAGCTCCCCGGAGGACAGGCCCCTGGTTCCTGAAGCTTTCTTT. Translated, it gives CASSSPEDRPLVPEAFF.

The rearrangement links TRBV7-9 to TRBJ1-1, with D unclear. CDR3 length: 15 residues. Per germline, CDR1 SEHNR and CDR2 FQNEAQ (reference sequence). V lost 5 bases, J lost 6 bases, and 19 bases lay in between. CDR3 residues: CASSRGRDALAEAFF. The CDR3 nucleotides are TGTGCCAGCAGCCGGGGTCGAGATGCGCTGGCTGAAGCTTTCTTT.

The genes are TRBV6-5 and TRBJ2-7, with 11 bases that match TRBD2. The CDR3 consists of 15 residues. The junction had 12 bases not matched to a gene; V was cut back by 10 bases and J by 4 bases. Germline-derived CDR1 and CDR2 are MNHEY and SVGAGI. CDR3 in amino acids: CATKPGLAEGYEQYF. The CDR3 DNA is TGTGCCACCAAACCGGGACTAGCGGAAGGGTACGAGCAGTACTTC.

The chain employs TRBV11-2 and TRBJ2-2, with D possibly TRBD1 on 5 matching bases. The CDR3 runs to 15 residues. The V and J ends lost 5 bases and 2 bases respectively, with 12 bases between them. CDR1 is SGHAT, CDR2 FQNNGV, per germline. The CDR3: CASSRSDSNTGELFF. In DNA form, the CDR3 reads TGTGCCAGCAGCCGGAGCGACAGTAACACCGGGGAGCTGTTTTTT.

This chain connects TRBV13 to TRBJ1-2, with 7 bases aligning to TRBD1. After removal of 4 bases from V and 7 bases from J, the junction contained 6 bases not matched to a gene. Germline V lookup: CDR1 PRHDT, CDR2 FYEKMQ (reference sequence). The CDR3 has 13 amino acids. The CDR3 reads CASSWVRDSGYTF. CDR3 coding DNA: TGTGCCAGCAGCTGGGTCCGGGACAGTGGCTACACCTTC.

This chain joins TRBV2 and TRBJ1-5; D gene uncertain. The germline gives CDR1 SNHLY, CDR2 FYNNEI. The length of the CDR3 is 14 residues. V was clipped by 9 bases and J by 7 bases, with 19 bases between them. The CDR3 DNA is TGTGCCAGTAAGAGGAACATTCTTGGGCAGCCCCAGCATTTT. This codes for CASKRNILGQPQHF.

The V gene is TRBV5-6, the J gene TRBJ2-3; 12 nucleotides agree with TRBD2. Trimming removed 4 bases from V and 6 bases from J; junction bases left unmatched: 9. The CDR3 is made up of 16 amino acids. The germline V gene encodes CDR1 SGHDT and CDR2 YYEEEE. CDR3 loop: CASSRPSGGASDTQYF. CDR3 DNA: TGTGCCAGCAGCCGCCCTAGCGGGGGGGCCTCGGATACGCAGTATTTT.

V gene TRBV7-9 combines with J gene TRBJ2-3; a weak D match, TRBD1 (6 bases). CDR3 length: 13 residues. Trimming cost V 6 bases and J 3 bases, with 10 bases left between them. Looked up from germline, CDR1 is SEHNR and CDR2 is FQNEAQ (reference sequence). The CDR3 reads CASRTGSTDTQYF. CDR3 DNA sequence: TGTGCCAGCAGGACAGGATCGACAGATACGCAGTATTTT.

V is TRBV9 and J is TRBJ1-4; D call uncertain. This CDR3 has 13 amino acids. CDR1 is SGDLS and CDR2 is YYNGEE in the germline V gene. V lost 2 bases and J lost 3, with 5 bases in between. The CDR3 sequence: CASSVSANEKLFF. The CDR3 bases are TGTGCCAGCAGCGTTTCAGCTAATGAAAAACTGTTTTTT.

The rearrangement joins TRBV6-1 to TRBJ1-5; no firm D call. CDR1 MNHNS and CDR2 SASEGT come from the germline V gene. V lost 3 bases, J lost 0 bases, and 9 bases lay in between. This CDR3 has 15 residues. CDR3 amino acids: CASSDRDSSNQPQHF. As DNA, the CDR3 is TGTGCCAGCAGTGATCGAGATTCTAGCAATCAGCCCCAGCATTTT.

In regard to this clone: Other nucleotide sequences in the sample specify the same CDR3. The V and J genes are TRBV5-1 and TRBJ2-5; D is uncertain. Looked up from germline, CDR1 is SGHRS and CDR2 is YFSETQ. The CDR3 has 18 amino acids. DNA for the CDR3: TGCGCTCCAAGCTTGGTTCCCTACGAGGCCAGTTCCCGGGAGACCCAGTACTTC. Amino acid sequence: CAPSLVPYEASSRETQYF.

The chain combines TRBV7-3 with TRBJ1-1, with 7 nucleotides matching TRBD1. Germline V gene lookup returns CDR1 SGHTA and CDR2 FQGTGA. The CDR3 contains 15 residues. J gave up 1 base and V 2 bases, and 4 bases lay outside the gene matches. CDR3 nucleotides: TGTGCCAGCAGCTTATACCAGGGGGGGAACACTGAAGCTTTCTTT. Translating it yields CASSLYQGGNTEAFF.

The chain couples TRBV27 to TRBJ1-6; tentatively, D is TRBD1 (6 bases). V shed 2 bases and J shed 8 bases, with 10 bases lying between them. The germline V gene encodes CDR1 MNHEY and CDR2 SMNVEV (reference sequence). The CDR3 is 14 amino acids. CDR3 nucleotide sequence: TGTGCCAGCAGTTTAGGCAGGGGTGATTCACCCCTCCACTTT. This gives the protein CASSLGRGDSPLHF.

The V and J genes are TRBV18 and TRBJ1-2, with TRBD1 matching over 7 bases. The CDR3 spans 14 residues. Unmatched junction bases numbered 7, after V lost 5 bases and J lost 4 bases. From germline, CDR1 is KGHSH and CDR2 LQKENI. The chain's CDR3 is CASSSTGDSYGYTF. DNA for the CDR3: TGTGCCAGCTCATCTACAGGGGACTCCTATGGCTACACCTTC.

The rearrangement uses TRBV2 and TRBJ1-1; D is undetermined. This CDR3 is built from 12 residues. Trimming removed 4 bases at V and 1 base at J, with 4 bases between. CDR1 SNHLY and CDR2 FYNNEI come from the germline V gene. The chain's CDR3 is CASSVENTEAFF. In DNA, the CDR3 is TGTGCCAGCAGTGTAGAGAACACTGAAGCTTTCTTT.

V and J are TRBV9 and TRBJ2-7; weak D call: TRBD2 (6 bases). The CDR3 is made up of 14 amino acids. Per germline, CDR1 SGDLS and CDR2 YYNGEE. The germline V and J ends were trimmed by 0 bases and 1 base, with 8 bases remaining between them. As DNA, the CDR3 is TGTGCCAGCAGCGTAGGGGACTTTTCCTACGAGCAGTACTTC. Translating gives CASSVGDFSYEQYF. The full variable domain, rest sourced from reference TRBV9 and TRBJ2-7, is DSGVTQTPKHLITATGQRVTLRCSPRSGDLSVYWYQQSLDQGLQFLIQYYNGEERAKGNILERFSAQQFPDLHSELNLSSLELGDSALYFCASSVGDFSYEQYFGPGTRLTVT.

The CDR3 coding sequence is TGCGCCAGCAGCTTGGCCCTCCTAGCGGGAGATGAGCAGTTCTTC. This encodes CASSLALLAGDEQFF. This chain joins TRBV5-1 and TRBJ2-1; 10 nucleotides line up with TRBD2. V dropped 0 bases and J dropped 8; count of bases not matched to a gene: 5. In germline, CDR1 is SGHRS, CDR2 YFSETQ. The CDR3 totals 15 residues.

DNA of the CDR3: TGTGCCAGCAGCTTGGATTTGGGGGGAATAGCTGGAAACACCATATATTTT. Encoded protein: CASSLDLGGIAGNTIYF. The V gene is TRBV5-6, the J gene TRBJ1-3, with a tentative D call TRBD1 (5 bases). The germline gives CDR1 SGHDT, CDR2 YYEEEE. The CDR3 has 17 residues. V lost 0 bases and J lost 2, with 15 bases in between.

The chain joins TRBV7-3 to TRBJ1-2; 8 bases are shared with TRBD1. The junction had 9 bases not matched to a gene; V was cut back by 2 bases and J by 7 bases. Germline V gene sequence: CDR1 SGHTA, CDR2 FQGTGA. The length of the CDR3 is 15 residues. CDR3: CASSLPDRVPSGYTF. DNA for the CDR3: TGTGCCAGCAGCTTACCGGACAGGGTCCCGAGTGGCTACACCTTC. Filled out from reference TRBV7-3 and TRBJ1-2, the complete variable domain reads GAGVSQTPSNKVTEKGKYVELRCDPISGHTALYWYRQSLGQGPEFLIYFQGTGAADDSGLPNDRFFAVRPEGSVSTLKIQRTERGDSAVYLCASSLPDRVPSGYTFGSGTRLTVV.

The chain has TRBV27 and TRBJ2-7; unclear D gene. V gave up 4 bases and J gave up 2 bases, with 9 bases separating them. The CDR3 extends over 13 amino acids. Per germline, CDR1 MNHEY and CDR2 SMNVEV (reference sequence). The DNA of the CDR3 is TGTGCCAGCAGTTCCCTGGCCCCCTACGAGCAGTACTTC. It yields the protein CASSSLAPYEQYF.

The V and J genes are TRBV5-1 and TRBJ1-6, with unresolved D. Trimming left V 0 bases short and J 15 bases short, with 13 bases between. CDR1 SGHRS and CDR2 YFSETQ come from the germline V gene. The CDR3 has 13 residues. The CDR3 sequence: CASSLEEGRNLHF. DNA for the CDR3: TGCGCCAGCAGCTTGGAGGAGGGTCGGAACCTCCACTTT.

The CDR3 loop is CSVGTGSNTEAFF. CDR3 in DNA: TGCAGCGTGGGGACAGGGTCGAACACTGAAGCTTTCTTT. The V call is TRBV29-1, the J call TRBJ1-1; 9 nucleotides line up with TRBD1. The germline V gene encodes CDR1 SQVTM and CDR2 ANQGSEA. The CDR3 runs to 13 residues. The J segment lost 1 base and the V segment lost 6 bases, leaving 3 bases of the junction unmatched. Based on the CDR3 plus reference TRBV29-1 and TRBJ1-1, the full variable domain is SAVISQKPSRDICQRGTSLTIQCQVDSQVTMMFWYRQQPGQSLTLIATANQGSEATYESGFVIDKFPISRPNLTFSTLTVSNMSPEDSSIYLCSVGTGSNTEAFFGQGTRLTVV.